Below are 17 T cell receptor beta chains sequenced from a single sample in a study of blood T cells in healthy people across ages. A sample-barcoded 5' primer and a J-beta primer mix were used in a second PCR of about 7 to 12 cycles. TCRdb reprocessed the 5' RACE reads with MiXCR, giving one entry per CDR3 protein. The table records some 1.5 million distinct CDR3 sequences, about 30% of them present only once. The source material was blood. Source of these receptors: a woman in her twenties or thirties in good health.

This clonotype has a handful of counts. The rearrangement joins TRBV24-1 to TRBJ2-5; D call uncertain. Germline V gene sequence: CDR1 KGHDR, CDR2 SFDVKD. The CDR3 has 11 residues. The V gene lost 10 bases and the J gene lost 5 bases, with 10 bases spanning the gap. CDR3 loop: CATELHETQYF. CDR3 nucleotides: TGTGCCACAGAACTACATGAGACCCAGTACTTC.

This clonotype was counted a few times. The DNA of the CDR3 is TGTGCCAGCAGCGGACAGGCCCCACCCTACGAGCAGTACTTC. As protein: CASSGQAPPYEQYF. The chain is built from TRBV27 and TRBJ2-7; the match to TRBD1 covers 7 bases. Germline V gives CDR1 MNHEY, CDR2 SMNVEV (reference sequence). The CDR3 consists of 14 residues. The junction had 7 bases not matched to a gene; V was cut back by 6 bases and J by 2 bases.

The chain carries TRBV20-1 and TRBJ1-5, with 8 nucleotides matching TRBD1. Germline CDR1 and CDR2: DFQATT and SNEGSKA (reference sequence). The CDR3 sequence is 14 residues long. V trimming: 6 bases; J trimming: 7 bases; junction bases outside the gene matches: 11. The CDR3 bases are TGCAGTGCAGCTGACAGGGGCCCAAAGCAGCCCCAGCATTTT. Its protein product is CSAADRGPKQPQHF.

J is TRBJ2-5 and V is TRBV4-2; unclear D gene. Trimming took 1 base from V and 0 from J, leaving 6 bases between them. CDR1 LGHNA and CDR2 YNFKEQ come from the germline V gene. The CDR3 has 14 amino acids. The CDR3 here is CASSQGAYQETQYF. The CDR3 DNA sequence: TGTGCCAGCAGCCAAGGGGCCTACCAAGAGACCCAGTACTTC.

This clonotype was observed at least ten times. DNA of the CDR3: TGTGCCAGCAGTGGATACTACAGGGAGGTACAGTACTTC. The encoded protein is CASSGYYREVQYF. The rearrangement joins TRBV25-1 to TRBJ2-7, with D possibly being TRBD1 or TRBD2 (6 bases each). Germline CDR1 and CDR2: MGHDK and SYGVNS. Trimming removed 4 bases from V and 10 bases from J, with 17 bases in between. The CDR3 contains 13 residues.

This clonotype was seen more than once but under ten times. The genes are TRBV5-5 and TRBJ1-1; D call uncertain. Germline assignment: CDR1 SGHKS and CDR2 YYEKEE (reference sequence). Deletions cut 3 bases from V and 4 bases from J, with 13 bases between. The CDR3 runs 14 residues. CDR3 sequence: CASSSQGPGTEAFF. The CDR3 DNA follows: TGTGCCAGCAGCTCCCAAGGGCCTGGCACTGAAGCTTTCTTT.

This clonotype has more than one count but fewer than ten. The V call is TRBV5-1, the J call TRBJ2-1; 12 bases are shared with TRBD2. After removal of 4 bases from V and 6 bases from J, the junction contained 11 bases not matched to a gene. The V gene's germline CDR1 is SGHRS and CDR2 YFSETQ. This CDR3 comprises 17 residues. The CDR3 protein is CASSVLGASGRGNEQFF. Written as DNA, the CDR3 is TGCGCCAGCAGCGTCCTCGGGGCTAGCGGGAGGGGCAATGAGCAGTTCTTC.

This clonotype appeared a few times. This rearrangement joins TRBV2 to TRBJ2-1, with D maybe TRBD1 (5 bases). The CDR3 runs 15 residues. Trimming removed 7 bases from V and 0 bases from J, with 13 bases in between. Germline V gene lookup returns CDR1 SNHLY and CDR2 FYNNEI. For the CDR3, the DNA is TGTGCCAGCACCGCCCAAAGGGGCTCCTACAATGAGCAGTTCTTC. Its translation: CASTAQRGSYNEQFF.

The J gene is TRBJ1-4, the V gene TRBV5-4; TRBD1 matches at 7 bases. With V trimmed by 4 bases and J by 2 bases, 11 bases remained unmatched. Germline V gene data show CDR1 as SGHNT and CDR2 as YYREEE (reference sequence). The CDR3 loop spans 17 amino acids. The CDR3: CASSQRQGFSTNEKLFF. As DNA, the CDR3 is TGTGCCAGCAGCCAAAGACAGGGATTTTCGACTAATGAAAAACTGTTTTTT.

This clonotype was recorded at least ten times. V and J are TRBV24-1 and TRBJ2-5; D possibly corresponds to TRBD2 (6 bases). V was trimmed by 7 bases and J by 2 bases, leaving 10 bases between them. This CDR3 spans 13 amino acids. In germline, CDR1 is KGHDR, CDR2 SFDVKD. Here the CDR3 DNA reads TGTGCCACCAGCGGGGGAGCACAAGAGACCCAGTACTTC. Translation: CATSGGAQETQYF.

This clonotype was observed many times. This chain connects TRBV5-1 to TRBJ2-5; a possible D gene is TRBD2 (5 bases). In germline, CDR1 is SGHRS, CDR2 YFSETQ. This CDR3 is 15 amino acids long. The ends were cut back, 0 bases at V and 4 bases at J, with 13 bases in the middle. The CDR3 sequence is CASSLGTAPGETQYF. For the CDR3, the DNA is TGCGCCAGCAGCTTGGGGACTGCTCCCGGAGAGACCCAGTACTTC. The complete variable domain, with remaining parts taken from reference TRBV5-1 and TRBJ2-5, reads KAGVTQTPRYLIKTRGQQVTLSCSPISGHRSVSWYQQTPGQGLQFLFEYFSETQRNKGNFPGRFSGRQFSNSRSEMNVSTLELGDSALYLCASSLGTAPGETQYFGPGTRLLVL.

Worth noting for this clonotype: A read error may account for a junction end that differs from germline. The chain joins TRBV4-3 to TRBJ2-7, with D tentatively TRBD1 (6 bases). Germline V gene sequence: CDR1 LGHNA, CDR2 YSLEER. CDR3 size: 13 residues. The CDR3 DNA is TGCGCCAGCAGCCAAGACAGGGGCTACGAGCGGTACTTC. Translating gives CASSQDRGYERYF.

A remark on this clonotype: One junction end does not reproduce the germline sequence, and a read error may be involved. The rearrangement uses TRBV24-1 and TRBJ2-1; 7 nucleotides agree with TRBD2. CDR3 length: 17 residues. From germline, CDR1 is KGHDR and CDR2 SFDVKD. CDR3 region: CATSDPGGMDSHNEQFF. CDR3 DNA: TGTGCCACCAGTGACCCCGGGGGGATGGACTCCCACAATGAGCAGTTCTTC.

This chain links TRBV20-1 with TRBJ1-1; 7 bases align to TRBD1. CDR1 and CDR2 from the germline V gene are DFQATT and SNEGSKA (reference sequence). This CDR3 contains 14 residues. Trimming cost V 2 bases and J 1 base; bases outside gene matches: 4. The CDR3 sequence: CSARTGTENTEAFF. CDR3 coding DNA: TGCAGTGCTAGAACCGGGACAGAGAACACTGAAGCTTTCTTT.

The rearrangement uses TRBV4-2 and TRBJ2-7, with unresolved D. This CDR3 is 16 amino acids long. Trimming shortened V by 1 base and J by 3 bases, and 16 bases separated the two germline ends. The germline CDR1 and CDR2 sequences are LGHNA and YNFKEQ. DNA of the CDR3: TGTGCCAGCAGCCAAGGGCCCAAAGGTGTCGACTACGAGCAGTACTTC. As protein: CASSQGPKGVDYEQYF.

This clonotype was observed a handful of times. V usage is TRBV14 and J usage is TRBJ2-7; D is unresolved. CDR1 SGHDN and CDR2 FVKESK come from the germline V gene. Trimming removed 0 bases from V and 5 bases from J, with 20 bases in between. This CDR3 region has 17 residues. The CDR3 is CASSQDVGRTVAHEQYF. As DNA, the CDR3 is TGTGCCAGCAGCCAAGATGTTGGGCGGACGGTAGCCCACGAGCAGTACTTC.

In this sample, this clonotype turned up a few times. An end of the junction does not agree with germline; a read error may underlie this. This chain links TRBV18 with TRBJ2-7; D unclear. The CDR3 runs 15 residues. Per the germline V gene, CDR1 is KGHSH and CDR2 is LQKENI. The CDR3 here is CAGSPLDVPTYEQYF. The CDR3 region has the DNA TGTGCCGGCTCACCGTTGGACGTCCCTACCTACGAGCAGTACTTC.